Listed here are 26 T cell receptor beta chains from one sample, sequenced in a study of CD8+CD57+ T cells in acquired aplastic anemia. For CDR3 and TCR beta VDJ profiling, genomic DNA was the template used. TCRdb re-analysed the reads in MiXCR, keeping a single row per CDR3 protein. This table has approximately 170,000 distinct CDR3 sequences, 50% to 75% appearing once. The sequencing sample was made of sorted CD4+, CD8+, or CD8+CD57+ T cells (not recorded which) from PBMCs. The origin of the receptors is a human donor in good health.

This sequence joins TRBV7-8 and TRBJ2-1, with D perhaps matching TRBD2 (6 bases). Germline V gene lookup returns CDR1 SGHVS and CDR2 FQNEAQ. The CDR3 covers 13 residues. Between the trimmed V and J ends, which lost 4 bases and 8 bases, there was a span of 12 bases. Written as DNA, the CDR3 is TGTGCCAGCAGCTCCACGACGGGGGATGAGCAGTTCTTC. It codes for CASSSTTGDEQFF.

With regard to this clonotype: A much larger clone lies one base from this, so it may be a read error. The conserved closing phenylalanine or tryptophan is absent in this CDR3, likely reflecting a read error. V is TRBV6-5 and J is TRBJ1-1; a possible D gene is TRBD1 (5 bases). The germline V gene has CDR1 MNHEY and CDR2 SVGAGI. The CDR3 has 13 residues. V lost 7 bases and J lost 1, with 10 bases in between. The CDR3 is CASTLDRNTEAFS. The CDR3 nucleotides read TGTGCCAGCACCCTTGACAGGAACACTGAAGCTTTCTCT.

This clonotype was recorded many times. The chain carries TRBV29-1 and TRBJ1-2; D gene unclear. The CDR3 consists of 12 residues. From germline, CDR1 is SQVTM and CDR2 ANQGSEA. Trimming left V 7 bases short and J 7 bases short, with 16 bases between. In DNA form, the CDR3 reads TGCAGCGGGTTGGGTGCGCCGGGTGGCTACACCTTC. Protein: CSGLGAPGGYTF.

The V call is TRBV7-2, the J call TRBJ2-7, with 8 bases matching TRBD2. The CDR3 extends over 13 amino acids. Germline V CDR1 and CDR2: SGHTA, FQGNSA. J gave up 4 bases and V 7 bases, and 6 bases lay outside the gene matches. In nucleotides, the CDR3 is TGTGCCAGCAAGACTAGCGCGGCTTACGAGCAGTACTTC. Translating it yields CASKTSAAYEQYF.

This rearrangement joins TRBV7-9 to TRBJ2-7; no firm D call. The CDR3 contains 13 residues. Germline-derived CDR1 and CDR2 are SEHNR and FQNEAQ (reference sequence). Trimming left V 8 bases short and J 5 bases short, with 16 bases between. As DNA, the CDR3 is TGTGCCAGCGGCAGTGGACGGGCCAACGAGCAGTACTTC. Amino acid sequence: CASGSGRANEQYF.

CDR3 nucleotides: TGTGCCATCCAGAGCTCCTATAATTCACCCCTCCACTTT. Protein sequence: CAIQSSYNSPLHF. The chain joins TRBV7-2 to TRBJ1-6; D is uncertain. Germline loops: CDR1 SGHTA, CDR2 FQGNSA. The CDR3 runs 13 residues. V lost 10 bases, J lost 0 bases, and 7 bases lay in between.

Comments on this clonotype: A read error may account for a junction end that differs from germline. The CDR3: CDSTRTSGGSYEQYF. The CDR3 DNA follows: TGTGACAGCACCAGGACTAGCGGGGGATCCTACGAGCAGTACTTC. V usage is TRBV2 and J usage is TRBJ2-7, with 13 nucleotides matching TRBD2. Per germline, CDR1 SNHLY and CDR2 FYNNEI. There are 15 residues in the CDR3. The whole variable domain, filled in from reference TRBV2 and TRBJ2-7, reads EPEVTQTPSHQVTQMGQEVILRCVPISNHLYFYWYRQILGQKVEFLVSFYNNEISEKSEIFDDQFSVERPDGSNFTLKIRSTKLEDSAMYFCDSTRTSGGSYEQYFGPGTRLTVT.

This clonotype is judged medium-sized (0.01 to 0.1%). This chain joins TRBV15 and TRBJ2-1; D is unclear. Deletions cut 0 bases from V and 6 bases from J, with 9 bases between. In germline, CDR1 is LNHNV, CDR2 YYDKDF (reference sequence). This CDR3 contains 14 residues. The CDR3 nucleotides read TGTGCCACCAGCAGAGATCGGTGGGGCAATGAGCAGTTCTTC. Its translation is CATSRDRWGNEQFF. The whole variable domain, filled in from reference TRBV15 and TRBJ2-1, reads DAMVIQNPRYQVTQFGKPVTLSCSQTLNHNVMYWYQQKSSQAPKLLFHYYDKDFNNEADTPDNFQSRRPNTSFCFLDIRSPGLGDTAMYLCATSRDRWGNEQFFGPGTRLTVL.

With respect to this clonotype: One end of the junction fails to match germline, which may point to a read error. V and J are TRBV28 and TRBJ1-1; the D is unclear. CDR1 is MDHEN and CDR2 is SYDVKM in the germline V gene. This CDR3 region has 13 residues. The CDR3 nucleotides are TGTGCCAGCAGCACTAGGGAGAACACTGAAGCTCTCTTT. Protein product: CASSTRENTEALF.

This clonotype was detected a few times. The genes are TRBV27 and TRBJ1-1; a possible D gene is TRBD1 (6 bases). The V gene lost 3 bases and the J gene lost 0 bases, with 17 bases spanning the gap. Germline assignment: CDR1 MNHEY and CDR2 SMNVEV (reference sequence). The CDR3 has 17 residues. The CDR3 sequence: CASSLEWTGGLNTEAFF. The CDR3 coding sequence is TGTGCCAGCAGTTTGGAGTGGACTGGGGGCCTGAACACTGAAGCTTTCTTT.

The table lists this clonotype with a few counts. CDR3: CASSFGTGVYNEQFF. CDR3 in DNA: TGTGCCAGCAGTTTTGGGACAGGGGTTTACAATGAGCAGTTCTTC. The J gene is TRBJ2-1, the V gene TRBV12-3 or TRBV12-4; 10 bases agree with TRBD1. V was pared by 3 bases and J by 4 bases, with 3 bases of the junction left unmatched. CDR3 length: 15 amino acids.

V gene TRBV2 combines with J gene TRBJ1-1; D is possibly TRBD1 (5 bases). CDR1 is SNHLY, CDR2 FYNNEI, per germline. This CDR3 is 14 amino acids long. The V gene lost 5 bases and the J gene lost 1 base, with 11 bases spanning the gap. The CDR3 coding sequence is TGTGCCAGCAGTCCGACCGGGGGGAACACTGAAGCTTTCTTT. Protein product: CASSPTGGNTEAFF.

The rearrangement joins TRBV7-3 to TRBJ1-2, with 7 bases that match TRBD1. This CDR3 spans 13 amino acids. Trimming removed 8 bases from V and 2 bases from J; junction bases left unmatched: 5. Germline V CDR1 and CDR2: SGHTA, FQGTGA. The CDR3 DNA reads as TGTGCCAGCGGGGAGGGGGCAAACTATGGCTACACCTTC. This encodes CASGEGANYGYTF.

The chain couples TRBV6-1 to TRBJ1-6; TRBD1 might be the D (5 bases). Trimming left V 5 bases short and J 2 bases short, with 10 bases between. Germline CDR1 reads MNHNS; CDR2 reads SASEGT. The CDR3 covers 15 residues. CDR3 sequence (DNA): TGTGCCAGCAGTTCAGGGATAACCTATAATTCACCCCTCCACTTT. Translation gives CASSSGITYNSPLHF.

The chain uses TRBV5-1 and TRBJ2-7; D assignment may be TRBD1 or TRBD2 (5 bases each). CDR1 is SGHRS and CDR2 is YFSETQ in the germline V gene. The CDR3 is made up of 14 amino acids. Trimming pared 3 bases from V and 2 bases from J, leaving 12 bases between. CDR3 protein: CASSSPGPTYEQYF. In DNA form, the CDR3 reads TGCGCCAGCAGCTCACCGGGACCTACCTACGAGCAGTACTTC.

This chain joins TRBV24-1 and TRBJ2-1; 9 positions agree with TRBD2. CDR3 length: 18 residues. Germline V gives CDR1 KGHDR, CDR2 SFDVKD. Trimming removed 0 bases from V and 5 bases from J; junction bases left unmatched: 10. The CDR3 sequence: CATSDLVPEREAHNEQFF. CDR3 sequence (DNA): TGTGCCACCAGTGATTTGGTCCCGGAGCGGGAGGCCCACAATGAGCAGTTCTTC.

This chain joins TRBV2 and TRBJ2-1; 9 nucleotides agree with TRBD2. From germline, CDR1 is SNHLY and CDR2 FYNNEI. The CDR3 loop spans 14 amino acids. V trimming: 9 bases; J trimming: 0 bases; junction bases outside the gene matches: 3. The CDR3 region has the DNA TGTGCCAGTGTTAGCGGGAGCTCCTACAATGAGCAGTTCTTC. The encoded protein is CASVSGSSYNEQFF.

To note about this clonotype: This clone may be a read error of a much larger clone one base away. The chain combines TRBV6-5 with TRBJ2-7; TRBD2 agrees at 7 bases. CDR3 size: 19 residues. The V gene end was trimmed by 0 bases and the J gene end by 5 bases; junction bases not matched to a gene: 19. CDR1 MNHEY and CDR2 SVGAGI come from the germline V gene. The CDR3 reads CASSYSAPWTGGSSHEQYF. The CDR3 DNA reads as TGTGCCAGCAGTTACTCGGCTCCCTGGACTGGCGGGAGTAGCCACGAGCAGTACTTC.

This clonotype has more than one count but fewer than ten. V is TRBV24-1 and J is TRBJ1-4; D gene ambiguous. The CDR3 totals 15 residues. V was trimmed by 1 base and J by 10 bases, leaving 15 bases between them. Germline CDR1 reads KGHDR; CDR2 reads SFDVKD. CDR3 nucleotides: TGTGCCACCAGTGATTTCGGTGCAGGTTCAGGAAAACTGTTTTTT. Amino acid sequence: CATSDFGAGSGKLFF.

Turning to this clonotype: An end of the junction does not agree with germline; a read error may underlie this. The chain carries TRBV27 and TRBJ2-7, with TRBD1 matching over 7 bases. From germline, CDR1 is MNHEY and CDR2 SMNVEV (reference sequence). This CDR3 has 13 residues. The CDR3 here is CASRTRGSYGQYF. As DNA, the CDR3 is TGTGCCAGCAGAACCAGGGGGAGTTACGGGCAGTACTTC.

V and J are TRBV5-1 and TRBJ2-7; no reliable D call. The CDR3 has 14 residues. V lost 4 bases, J lost 3 bases, and 14 bases lay in between. CDR1 is SGHRS and CDR2 is YFSETQ in the germline V gene. In DNA form, the CDR3 reads TGCGCCAGCAGCCGAGTAGGACGGAACTACGAGCAGTACTTC. This sequence encodes CASSRVGRNYEQYF.

This clonotype was counted ten times or more. The chain links TRBV5-1 to TRBJ2-1, with D possibly matching TRBD2 (6 bases). The V gene's germline CDR1 is SGHRS and CDR2 YFSETQ. CDR3 length equals 18 residues. Trimming left V 4 bases short and J 5 bases short, with 25 bases between. For the CDR3, the DNA is TGCGCCAGCAGCCCTACCACGTTGTTACTAGCAAGTGACAATGAGCAGTTCTTC. Its protein is CASSPTTLLLASDNEQFF.

This clonotype has ten or more counts. The J gene is TRBJ1-2, the V gene TRBV13, with TRBD1 as a possible D gene (5 bases). The germline V gene has CDR1 PRHDT and CDR2 FYEKMQ (reference sequence). This CDR3 comprises 13 residues. Trimming shortened V by 8 bases and J by 4 bases, and 14 bases separated the two germline ends. In nucleotides, the CDR3 is TGTGCCAGCGCCTCGCGGGGCGTCTATGGCTACACCTTC. Its protein product is CASASRGVYGYTF.

This chain joins TRBV5-1 and TRBJ2-5, with D maybe TRBD2 (6 bases). The CDR3 extends over 13 amino acids. V was pared by 5 bases and J by 4 bases, with 12 bases between. CDR1 and CDR2 (germline): SGHRS, YFSETQ. In DNA, the CDR3 is TGCGCCAGCAGGGAGGGTGGAGCAGAGACCCAGTACTTC. This gives the protein CASREGGAETQYF.

The gene calls are TRBV7-9 and TRBJ2-3; 7 nucleotides agree with TRBD1. This CDR3 has 17 amino acids. CDR1 SEHNR and CDR2 FQNEAQ come from the germline V gene (reference sequence). V lost 5 bases and J lost 1; bases outside the gene matches: 12. The CDR3: CASSPWSTGTGTDTQYF. The CDR3 DNA is TGTGCCAGCAGCCCATGGTCGACAGGGACGGGCACAGATACGCAGTATTTT.

The chain couples TRBV20-1 to TRBJ2-7; 11 bases align to TRBD2. This CDR3 region has 13 residues. J gave up 6 bases and V 1 base, and 2 bases lay outside the gene matches. CDR1 is DFQATT, CDR2 SNEGSKA, per germline (reference sequence). The CDR3 sequence is CSARVLAGGEQYF. The CDR3 DNA is TGCAGTGCTAGAGTCCTAGCGGGAGGCGAGCAGTACTTC.